Sequencing of this TCR beta chain was carried out in a study of T cells in localized non-small cell lung cancer. Regarding the study as a whole: In adjacent lung appeared a median 57 of the top 100 tumor clones.

Samples of adjacent lung (free of atypia) were collected at least 2 cm from the tumor margin. Generated by immunoSEQ multiplex PCR, the TCRdb table keeps only in-frame clones and is missing some. The sample shows around 1,500 clones, less than 40% of them seen only once. The table lists this clone with a few counts. Antigen: not known. The CDR3 contains 13 residues. V trimming: 6 bases; J trimming: 6 bases; junction bases outside the gene matches: 3. Per germline, CDR1 MNHGY and CDR2 SAAAGT. Sequences were derived from normal lung tissue next to the tumor, sampled before any cancer treatment. The sequence was collected from a woman aged 40-69 years with stage II lung adenocarcinoma. This chain uses TRBV6-8 with TRBJ2-2; TRBD1 aligns across 8 bases. The CDR3 reads CASRQGEAGELFF. CDR3 nucleotides: TGTGCCAGCAGACAGGGGGAGGCCGGGGAGCTGTTTTTT.